The rows below give T cell receptor beta chains drawn from one sample of a study of blood T cells in healthy people across ages. Using its own MiXCR run on the 5' RACE reads, TCRdb lists one record per CDR3 protein. The sample carries 1.5 million to 2 million distinct CDR3 sequences, approximately 28% recorded once. Input material: blood. Every receptor here comes from a woman in her twenties or thirties in good health. CDR3s include the opening cysteine and the closing phenylalanine or tryptophan. The D gene is left open where the match is weak. Expanded clones get a size class; other rows say once, few or many, or leave the size out.

-,-,12,TRBV20-1,TRBJ2-5,TGCGGTGCTGGGTTGGTGATGGAGACCCAGTACTTC,CGAGLVMETQYF
-,few,13,TRBV12-3/TRBV12-4,TRBJ1-1,TGTGCCAGCAGGTGGGGCCGGAACACTGAAGCTTTCTTT,CASRWGRNTEAFF
-,-,17,TRBV6-5,TRBJ2-2,TGTGCCAGCAGTTACTCGACATGGGGCGCGAACACCGGGGAGCTGTTTTTT,CASSYSTWGANTGELFF
-,few,15,TRBV3-1,TRBJ2-7,TGTGCCAGCAGCCAAGAATACAGGGCGGGCAACGAGCAGTACTTC,CASSQEYRAGNEQYF
-,many,13,TRBV6-2/TRBV6-3,TRBJ2-7,TGTGCCAGCAGTACGGGGAACCCCTACGAGCAGTACTTC,CASSTGNPYEQYF
TRBD2,-,15,TRBV2,TRBJ2-1,TGTGCCAGCAGTTCCCCGACTAGCGGATACAATGAGCAGTTCTTC,CASSSPTSGYNEQFF
-,-,13,TRBV20-1,TRBJ2-1,TGCAGTGCTAGAGCAGGAACCAACAATGAGCAGTTCTTC,CSARAGTNNEQFF
TRBD1,few,15,TRBV10-3,TRBJ1-1,TGTGCCATCAGGACCGACAGGGCGGGGGACACTGAAGCTTTCTTT,CAIRTDRAGDTEAFF
TRBD2,-,15,TRBV20-1,TRBJ2-3,TGCAGTGCTCTAAAACTAGCGGGTAGCACAGATACGCAGTATTTT,CSALKLAGSTDTQYF
TRBD1,-,14,TRBV19,TRBJ1-6,TGTGCCAGTAACTCACAGGGGGCTAATTCACCCCTCCACTTT,CASNSQGANSPLHF
TRBD2,-,15,TRBV4-3,TRBJ2-5,TGCGCCAGCAGCCAAGATGTGTTAGCGGGAGAGACCCAGTACTTC,CASSQDVLAGETQYF
-,few,13,TRBV5-4,TRBJ1-2,TGTGCCAGCAGCTTGAAGTGGGCCTATGGCTACACCTTC,CASSLKWAYGYTF
-,-,12,TRBV20-1,TRBJ1-1,TGCAGTGCTCCGCAGGTGGGCACTGAAGCTTTCTTT,CSAPQVGTEAFF
TRBD1,-,13,TRBV27,TRBJ1-6,TGTGCCAGCAGTGACAGGGCCTCGGCACCCCTCCACTTT,CASSDRASAPLHF
-,few,13,TRBV7-9,TRBJ2-5,TGTGCCAGCAGTACCGGAGGGGTAGAGACCCAGTACTTC,CASSTGGVETQYF
-,-,14,TRBV20-1,TRBJ2-3,TGCAGTGCTAGAGAGGGGGATAGCACAGATACGCGGTATTTT,CSAREGDSTDTRYF
TRBD1,-,13,TRBV7-3,TRBJ1-2,TGTGCCAGCAGCTTGACGGACAGGGGTAGCTACACCTTC,CASSLTDRGSYTF
TRBD2,-,15,TRBV28,TRBJ2-5,TGTGCCAGCAGGCGGGAGGGGGCATCGGTAGAGACCCAGTACTTC,CASRREGASVETQYF
TRBD2,-,15,TRBV28,TRBJ2-5,TGTGCCAGCAGTTCCCGGCGGGGGGTCTACAATGAGCAGTACTTC,CASSSRRGVYNEQYF
-,few,15,TRBV24-1,TRBJ1-2,TGTGCCACCAGTGATTGGACGACGGGAAGAAATGGCTACACCTTC,CATSDWTTGRNGYTF
-,few,16,TRBV11-2,TRBJ1-2,TGTGCCAGCAGCTCTTTCAAAGCAGCAGCTAACTATGGCTACACCTTC,CASSSFKAAANYGYTF
-,few,11,TRBV30,TRBJ2-1,TGTGCCTGGAGTGCCCGGACAGAGCAGTTCTTC,CAWSARTEQFF
-,many,16,TRBV4-3,TRBJ2-7,TGCGCCAGCAGCCAAGGGATAGAGGGAGGGGGGAACGAGCAGTACTTC,CASSQGIEGGGNEQYF
TRBD2,-,21,TRBV6-1,TRBJ2-1,TGTGCCAGCTCTTTGGTCCGCCGGGGGGTCCCGACTAGCGGGGGGGACAATGAGCAGTTCTTC,CASSLVRRGVPTSGGDNEQFF
TRBD1,-,17,TRBV12-3/TRBV12-4,TRBJ1-5,TGTGCCAGCAGTAAGCGACCAACCGGGACAGGGTCTGCGCCCCAGCATTTT,CASSKRPTGTGSAPQHF
-,many,12,TRBV29-1,TRBJ2-7,TGCAGCGTTTCGGAGAGCTCCTACGAGCAGTACTTC,CSVSESSYEQYF
-,-,14,TRBV20-1,TRBJ2-1,TGCAGTGCTAGCTGGGGACCCCCCGGCAATGAGCAGGTCTTC,CSASWGPPGNEQVF
TRBD1,few,15,TRBV5-1,TRBJ2-1,TGCGCCAGCAGCTCAGGGACAGGACACTACAATGAGCAGTTCTTC,CASSSGTGHYNEQFF
TRBD1,-,16,TRBV28,TRBJ2-1,TGTGCCAGCAGTTCCCATGGGACAGGGTCCTACAATGAGCAGTTCTTC,CASSSHGTGSYNEQFF
-,many,14,TRBV29-1,TRBJ2-7,TGCAGCGTCACCGGGACACAGGGAGTCTACGAGCAGTACTTC,CSVTGTQGVYEQYF
TRBD1,few,16,TRBV7-9,TRBJ1-1,TGTGCCACCTCCTTCGGGACAGGGGGCAGGAGAACTGAAGCTTTCTTT,CATSFGTGGRRTEAFF
TRBD1,-,16,TRBV7-3,TRBJ2-5,TGCGCCAGCAGCTTGGGGGACAGGGGGCGCGAAGAGACCCAGTACTTC,CASSLGDRGREETQYF
TRBD2,few,17,TRBV5-1,TRBJ2-1,TGCGCCAGCAGCTTGGGGGGGACTAGCGACTCCTACAATGAGCAGTTCTTC,CASSLGGTSDSYNEQFF
TRBD2,many,14,TRBV20-1,TRBJ2-7,TGCAGTGCTTACGCCACCCCGGGAGCGGGGGAGCAGTACTTC,CSAYATPGAGEQYF
TRBD2,many,15,TRBV12-3/TRBV12-4,TRBJ2-1,TGTGCCAGCACTAAGCTAGCGGGAGTCAGGAATGAGCAGTTCTTC,CASTKLAGVRNEQFF
TRBD1,few,14,TRBV20-1,TRBJ1-4,TGCAGTGCACGACAGGGGAGGAGAAGTGAAAAACTGTTTTTT,CSARQGRRSEKLFF
-,-,15,TRBV30,TRBJ1-1,TGTGCCTGGAGTGTAGGAGGCAGCATGAACACTGAAGCTTTCTTT,CAWSVGGSMNTEAFF
TRBD1,many,15,TRBV5-1,TRBJ2-7,TGCGCCAGCAGCGCGGGACAGGGGGCGCAAAACGAGCAGTACTTC,CASSAGQGAQNEQYF
-,many,13,TRBV20-1,TRBJ2-7,TGCAGTGCTAGAGCCTTGGGGGCCTACGAGCAGTACTTC,CSARALGAYEQYF
-,-,17,TRBV21-1,TRBJ2-1,TGTGCCAGCAGCTCCCGACAAGACTCGTATACCTACAATGAGCAGTTCTTC,CASSSRQDSYTYNEQFF
-,-,15,TRBV9,TRBJ2-1,TGTGCCAGCAGCGTAGATCCAGGGACGGCGAATGAGCAGTTCTTC,CASSVDPGTANEQFF
-,many,17,TRBV6-2/TRBV6-3,TRBJ2-4,TGTGCCAGCAGTTACTCCGTTCAGGGGGGAGCCAAAAACATTCAGTACTTC,CASSYSVQGGAKNIQYF
-,-,15,TRBV4-1,TRBJ2-7,TGCGCCAGCAGCCAAGAAAGGGCTAGCGACGACGAGCAGTACTTC,CASSQERASDDEQYF
TRBD2,-,16,TRBV12-3/TRBV12-4,TRBJ2-1,TGTGCCAGCAGCCCAGGCGGACTAGCGGGATTTAATGAGCAGTTCTTC,CASSPGGLAGFNEQFF
-,-,15,TRBV4-3,TRBJ1-5,TGCGCCAGCAGCCAAGATCCGGCGGGGAATCAGCCCCAGCATTTT,CASSQDPAGNQPQHF
-,few,18,TRBV6-8,TRBJ1-5,TGTGCCAGCAGTTACTCGACCCAGCAGGTTAAGATCCATCAGCCCCAGCATTTT,CASSYSTQQVKIHQPQHF
TRBD1,many,15,TRBV6-1,TRBJ2-7,TGTGCCAGCGGCTGGCCCGGGACAGGGCGGTTCGAGCAGTACTTC,CASGWPGTGRFEQYF
-,many,16,TRBV27,TRBJ2-7,TGTGCCAGCAGCTCTACCGGGACCACCAGCTCCTACGAGCAGTACTTC,CASSSTGTTSSYEQYF
-,many,14,TRBV12-3/TRBV12-4,TRBJ1-2,TGTGCCAGCAATTCTCAGGGGATGAACTATGGCTACACCTTC,CASNSQGMNYGYTF
TRBD2,once,18,TRBV20-1,TRBJ2-7,TGCAGTGCACCGAGGGCTAGCGGGGGCCTATTCTCCTACAATGAGCAGTACTTC,CSAPRASGGLFSYNEQYF
-,few,17,TRBV6-1,TRBJ2-7,TGTGCCAGCAGTGAAGAAAGATGGGCAGGAACCCCCTACGAGCAGTACTTC,CASSEERWAGTPYEQYF
-,many,16,TRBV15,TRBJ1-2,TGTGCCACCAGCAGAGTATCCGGTGGTGGTTCCTATGGCTACACCTTC,CATSRVSGGGSYGYTF
-,few,14,TRBV6-5,TRBJ2-5,TGTGCCAGCAGTTCTGGACAGCAGAGAGAGACCCAGTACTTC,CASSSGQQRETQYF